This TCR beta chain was documented in a study of cytomegalovirus exposure and HLA in healthy donors. Germline CDR1 is SQVTM and CDR2 is ANQGSEA. The CDR3 covers 16 residues. Trimming took 4 bases from V and 5 from J; bases not matched to a gene: 12. For this clone: No antigen is known for it.

A multiplex PCR was run with 60 Vbeta primers and 13 Jbeta primers. The assay was immunoSEQ multiplex PCR, and TCRdb's table has in-frame clones only and misses some. This sample carries 90,000 to 150,000 clones, 60% to 80% of them seen once, and the ten largest clones take 15% to 20%. General study points: For TCR beta chains, V- and J-gene trimming was later linked to a missense DCLRE1C variant.

The sequenced sample consisted of PBMCs. The rearrangement links TRBV29-1 to TRBJ2-3; 10 bases agree with TRBD2. The receptor was isolated from a man between 45 and 60 years old in good health and CMV-seropositive. The CDR3, as DNA: TGCAGCGTTGCGCCACTAGCGGGGATCAACATAGATACGCAGTATTTT. It codes for CSVAPLAGINIDTQYF.